The next 3 T cell receptor beta chains were all read from a single sample in a study of T cell responses to AZD1222 COVID-19 vaccine. The method was immunoSEQ multiplex PCR; TCRdb's version includes in-frame clones alone and lacks a portion of them. The sample carries around 120,000 clones, approximately 83% recorded once. The sample here was peripheral blood, taken on day 0 of AZD1222 vaccination. The receptor set was obtained from an adult in good health.

The V gene is TRBV6-5, the J gene TRBJ1-2, with D uncertain. V was trimmed by 0 bases and J by 7 bases, leaving 15 bases between them. This CDR3 has 15 amino acids. Germline V CDR1 and CDR2: MNHEY, SVGAGI. Here the CDR3 reads CASSYSIAFRGGYTF. CDR3 nucleotides: TGTGCCAGCAGTTACTCGATAGCCTTCCGGGGTGGCTACACCTTC.

The chain couples TRBV6-5 to TRBJ2-5; D remains ambiguous. Germline CDR1 and CDR2: MNHEY and SVGAGI. Trimming took off 4 bases at V and 1 base at J, with 10 bases between the two ends. This CDR3 is built from 14 residues. CDR3 sequence reads: CASSSGYLQETQYF. CDR3 nucleotides: TGTGCCAGCAGTTCGGGCTACCTCCAAGAGACCCAGTACTTC.

The chain has TRBV7-9 and TRBJ2-3; D remains unclear. This CDR3 has 12 amino acids. Trimming left V 4 bases short and J 3 bases short, with 5 bases between. CDR1 is SEHNR and CDR2 is FQNEAQ in the germline V gene (reference sequence). The CDR3 sequence: CASSSGTDTQYF. The DNA for the CDR3 is TGTGCCAGCAGCTCCGGGACAGATACGCAGTATTTT.